The 23 T cell receptor beta chains given below trace back to one sample, sequenced in a study of graft-versus-host responses after intestinal transplantation. Some clones are missing from TCRdb's copy, which holds only in-frame ones; the method was immunoSEQ multiplex PCR. The sample lists about 10,000 clones; approximately 32% were seen once. Specimen: alloreactive CD4+ T cells from a mixed lymphocyte reaction culture, collected before transplantation. Regarding subset: CFSE-low proliferating T cells sorted from roughly six-day pre-transplant mixed lymphocyte reaction (GvH or HvG direction). These receptors all stem from a human patient who was an organ donor for intestinal transplantation.

This clone came up a few times. The V call is TRBV28, the J call TRBJ2-1, with TRBD2 identical over 15 bases. The junction had 6 bases not matched to a gene; V was cut back by 5 bases and J by 1 base. The CDR3 is made up of 18 amino acids. CDR1 MDHEN and CDR2 SYDVKM come from the germline V gene. CDR3 loop: CASSPGLAGGLSYNEQFF. The CDR3 DNA sequence: TGTGCCAGCAGTCCCGGACTAGCGGGGGGGCTGTCCTACAATGAGCAGTTCTTC.

This rearrangement joins TRBV4-1 to TRBJ2-7, with D possibly being TRBD2 (7 bases). Germline assignment: CDR1 MGHRA and CDR2 YSYEKL. With 0 bases removed from V and 1 base from J, the gap between germline ends came to 19 bases. The CDR3 covers 18 residues. CDR3 nucleotides: TGCGCCAGCAGCCAAGATAGGTTGAGGACAGCGGGGTCCTACGAGCAGTACTTC. Its translation: CASSQDRLRTAGSYEQYF.

This rearrangement joins TRBV2 to TRBJ1-5; D not certain. This CDR3 spans 13 amino acids. Deletions cut 7 bases from V and 5 bases from J, with 12 bases between. The germline V gene has CDR1 SNHLY and CDR2 FYNNEI. CDR3 sequence reads: CASMEGWDQPQHF. The CDR3 nucleotides are TGTGCCAGCATGGAGGGATGGGATCAGCCCCAGCATTTT.

This chain uses TRBV5-1 with TRBJ2-2, with D unclear. The CDR3 has 13 amino acids. Trimming shortened V by 2 bases and J by 2 bases, and 4 bases separated the two germline ends. Germline CDR1 reads SGHRS; CDR2 reads YFSETQ. The CDR3 region is CASSLINTGELFF. As DNA, the CDR3 is TGCGCCAGCAGCTTAATAAACACCGGGGAGCTGTTTTTT.

The rearrangement uses TRBV7-3 and TRBJ2-6; tentative D call: TRBD2 (6 bases). V lost 1 base and J lost 3, with 10 bases in between. This CDR3 comprises 16 residues. Germline values: CDR1 SGHTA, CDR2 FQGTGA. CDR3 sequence: CASSLRGGVGANVLTF. The CDR3 nucleotides are TGTGCCAGCAGCTTAAGGGGCGGGGTTGGGGCCAACGTCCTGACTTTC.

V gene TRBV30 combines with J gene TRBJ1-4; 9 bases are shared with TRBD1. J was trimmed by 2 bases and V by 4 bases; bases with no gene match: 5. Per germline, CDR1 GTSNPN and CDR2 SVGIG (reference sequence). This CDR3 is 15 amino acids long. CDR3 sequence: CAWNGQGLTNEKLFF. For the CDR3, the DNA is TGTGCCTGGAACGGACAGGGGCTGACTAATGAAAAACTGTTTTTT.

Relative to its sample, this clone is medium-sized (0.01 to 0.1%). The chain employs TRBV7-2 and TRBJ2-2, with D unclear. The CDR3 is made up of 12 amino acids. The germline CDR1 and CDR2 sequences are SGHTA and FQGNSA. V dropped 3 bases and J dropped 6 bases, with 5 bases sitting between them. CDR3 bases: TGTGCCAGCAGCTTGGGCGCCGGGGAGCTGTTTTTT. Its translation is CASSLGAGELFF. Together with reference TRBV7-2 and TRBJ2-2, the CDR3 gives the full variable domain: GAGVSQSPSNKVTEKGKDVELRCDPISGHTALYWYRQSLGQGLEFLIYFQGNSAPDKSGLPSDRFSAERTGGSVSTLTIQRTQQEDSAVYLCASSLGAGELFFGEGSRLTVL.

This chain connects TRBV7-3 to TRBJ2-1; tentative D call: TRBD1 (6 bases). This CDR3 has 14 amino acids. Germline V gives CDR1 SGHTA, CDR2 FQGTGA. With 1 base removed from V and 6 bases from J, the gap between germline ends came to 10 bases. CDR3 sequence reads: CASSLRSGANEQFF. The CDR3 coding sequence is TGTGCCAGCAGCTTAAGGTCAGGGGCCAATGAGCAGTTCTTC.

This clone was counted only a few times. The CDR3: CASSLGQTGELFF. Here the CDR3 DNA reads TGTGCCAGCAGCCTAGGACAGACCGGGGAGCTGTTTTTT. This chain uses TRBV6-1 with TRBJ2-2; D perhaps matches TRBD1 (6 bases). Trimming cost V 6 bases and J 5 bases, with 10 bases left between them. The CDR3 runs to 13 residues. Germline-derived CDR1 and CDR2 are MNHNS and SASEGT.

The chain joins TRBV5-1 to TRBJ1-2, with TRBD1 as a possible D gene (5 bases). Per germline, CDR1 SGHRS and CDR2 YFSETQ. With 0 bases removed from V and 8 bases from J, the gap between germline ends came to 14 bases. CDR3 length: 14 amino acids. CDR3 sequence (DNA): TGCGCCAGCAGCTTGGCAAGGGGTGCCCACGGCTACACCTTC. Its translation is CASSLARGAHGYTF.

This chain connects TRBV29-1 to TRBJ1-2; D perhaps matches TRBD1 (5 bases). The CDR3 extends over 12 amino acids. Trimming left V 2 bases short and J 4 bases short, with 8 bases between. The germline V gene has CDR1 SQVTM and CDR2 ANQGSEA. This chain's CDR3 is CSVERGSYGYTF. The CDR3 DNA follows: TGCAGCGTTGAAAGGGGTAGCTATGGCTACACCTTC.

Only a few counts were recorded for this clone. The chain is built from TRBV6-5 and TRBJ2-1; tentatively, D is TRBD2 (6 bases). The CDR3 has 13 amino acids. The V gene lost 5 bases and the J gene lost 10 bases, with 15 bases spanning the gap. Germline V gene lookup returns CDR1 MNHEY and CDR2 SVGAGI. The CDR3 DNA follows: TGTGCCAGCAGTCCGGGGGTGGGTAACGAGCAGTTCTTC. Protein sequence: CASSPGVGNEQFF.

This clone has more than one count but fewer than ten. The V and J genes are TRBV29-1 and TRBJ1-3; D is unresolved. Germline loops: CDR1 SQVTM, CDR2 ANQGSEA. Trimming shortened V by 5 bases and J by 3 bases, and 8 bases separated the two germline ends. The CDR3 runs 12 residues. Here the CDR3 reads CSVQIIGNTIYF. CDR3 in DNA: TGCAGCGTTCAAATCATTGGAAACACCATATATTTT.

The chain carries TRBV21-1 and TRBJ1-5; TRBD1, as called in the table, went unchecked against the DNA. TRBV21-1 is annotated as a pseudogene. The length of the CDR3 is 16 residues. CDR3 in amino acids: CASSPPSGQGDQPQHF. CDR3 sequence (DNA): TGTGCCAGCAGCCCCCCCTCAGGACAGGGAGATCAGCCCCAGCATTTT.

This clone is classed as medium-sized. The rearrangement joins TRBV2 to TRBJ2-6, with a possible D match to TRBD1 (5 bases). Trimming left V 3 bases short and J 4 bases short, with 7 bases between. This CDR3 comprises 14 residues. Germline CDR1 reads SNHLY; CDR2 reads FYNNEI. The chain's CDR3 is CASSDRAGANVLTF. DNA of the CDR3: TGTGCCAGCAGTGACAGGGCGGGGGCCAACGTCCTGACTTTC.

V gene TRBV4-3 combines with J gene TRBJ1-4, with TRBD1 matching 9 bases. Germline loops: CDR1 LGHNA, CDR2 YSLEER. The CDR3 runs 14 residues. J lost 6 bases, V lost 1 base, and 0 bases had no gene match. The CDR3 DNA is TGCGCCAGCAGCCAAGGGACAGGGGATGAAAAACTGTTTTTT. Protein sequence: CASSQGTGDEKLFF.

This clone occurred a few times. The J gene is TRBJ1-1, the V gene TRBV11-1, with D maybe TRBD1 (5 bases). V lost 5 bases to trimming and J lost 3 bases, with 16 bases between them. The CDR3 runs to 15 residues. The germline V gene encodes CDR1 SGHAT and CDR2 FQDESV (reference sequence). CDR3 coding DNA: TGTGCCAGCAGCCCCGCGGCAGGGAGGCACACTGAAGCTTTCTTT. It specifies CASSPAAGRHTEAFF.

The gene calls are TRBV6-1 and TRBJ1-2, with TRBD1 matching 10 bases. The CDR3 loop spans 15 amino acids. With 6 bases clipped from V and 4 bases from J, the junction kept 8 bases outside the gene matches. Germline loops: CDR1 MNHNS, CDR2 SASEGT. In DNA form, the CDR3 reads TGTGCCAGCAGGCCCCCGGGACAGGGGCCCTATGGCTACACCTTC. Its protein product is CASRPPGQGPYGYTF.

This clone has more than one count but fewer than ten. This rearrangement joins TRBV30 to TRBJ2-3; D is possibly TRBD2 (5 bases). Trimming took 4 bases from V and 5 from J, leaving 10 bases between them. CDR1 and CDR2 (germline): GTSNPN, SVGIG (reference sequence). There are 12 residues in the CDR3. CDR3 bases: TGTGCCTGGAACGACTATTTAGATACGCAGTATTTT. Translated: CAWNDYLDTQYF.

This clone has just a few counts. This chain connects TRBV20-1 to TRBJ1-4; TRBD1 aligns across 10 bases. Germline CDR1 and CDR2: DFQATT and SNEGSKA (reference sequence). The length of the CDR3 is 11 residues. Unmatched junction bases numbered 3, after V lost 1 base and J lost 16 bases. The CDR3 spells CSARAGQGGFF. In DNA, the CDR3 is TGCAGTGCTAGAGCTGGACAGGGGGGGTTTTTT.

This clone was seen only a few times. V usage is TRBV30 and J usage is TRBJ2-5, with 9 nucleotides matching TRBD2. The CDR3 length is 17 residues. V lost 1 base, J lost 5 bases, and 14 bases stayed unmatched. Germline V CDR1 and CDR2: GTSNPN, SVGIG (reference sequence). The CDR3 DNA follows: TGTGCCTGGAGTGGCGGGGGGGCCTTAGCGTCTTATGAGACCCAGTACTTC. Its translation is CAWSGGGALASYETQYF.

The CDR3 loop is CASSSGTGDYEQYF. CDR3 DNA: TGTGCCAGCAGCTCTGGGACAGGTGACTACGAGCAGTACTTC. The V and J genes are TRBV7-2 and TRBJ2-7; TRBD1 matches 8 bases. CDR1 and CDR2 (germline): SGHTA, FQGNSA. This CDR3 spans 14 amino acids. Trimming removed 4 bases from V and 3 bases from J; junction bases left unmatched: 5.

The chain links TRBV4-1 to TRBJ2-1; TRBD2 aligns across 10 bases. The CDR3 length is 14 residues. Germline values: CDR1 MGHRA, CDR2 YSYEKL. Germline trimming cut 0 bases from V and 12 bases from J; bases unmatched to any gene: 5. The chain's CDR3 is CASSQDRVAGGQFF. CDR3 coding DNA: TGCGCCAGCAGCCAAGATCGGGTAGCGGGGGGGCAGTTCTTC.